This T cell receptor beta chain was retrieved from a study of T cells in Graves' hyperthyroidism and ophthalmopathy. For the study at large: Sampling of peripheral blood happened at initial diagnosis, prior to any treatment. Study-wide results and limits: Also found in blood were most expanded thyroid clonotypes above 0.001.

Hyperthyroidism of Graves' type that showed no ophthalmopathy progression within 18 months was stable. Each 10 ml fresh peripheral blood draw supplied the PBMCs. Template material for amplifying TCR beta CDR3 regions consisted of RNA transcripts. HTBI primers drove first-round RT-PCR of the TCR CDR3. TCRdb re-analysed the multiplex PCR reads in MiXCR, keeping a single row per CDR3 protein. Of around 440,000 distinct CDR3 sequences in the sample, 15% to 18% are singletons; the top ten hold over 7.5%. Trimming took 5 bases from V and 4 from J; bases not matched to a gene: 13. CDR3 length: 16 residues. This clonotype came up many times. The target antigen is unknown.

The sample comprised blood. The chain is built from TRBV12-3 or TRBV12-4 and TRBJ1-2, with 7 nucleotides matching TRBD1. This TCR was sampled from a woman aged 18-29 years with Graves' hyperthyroidism. This CDR3 is CASSLTGLGRTYGYTF. The CDR3 DNA sequence: TGTGCCAGCAGTCTGACAGGGTTAGGGAGAACCTATGGCTACACCTTC.